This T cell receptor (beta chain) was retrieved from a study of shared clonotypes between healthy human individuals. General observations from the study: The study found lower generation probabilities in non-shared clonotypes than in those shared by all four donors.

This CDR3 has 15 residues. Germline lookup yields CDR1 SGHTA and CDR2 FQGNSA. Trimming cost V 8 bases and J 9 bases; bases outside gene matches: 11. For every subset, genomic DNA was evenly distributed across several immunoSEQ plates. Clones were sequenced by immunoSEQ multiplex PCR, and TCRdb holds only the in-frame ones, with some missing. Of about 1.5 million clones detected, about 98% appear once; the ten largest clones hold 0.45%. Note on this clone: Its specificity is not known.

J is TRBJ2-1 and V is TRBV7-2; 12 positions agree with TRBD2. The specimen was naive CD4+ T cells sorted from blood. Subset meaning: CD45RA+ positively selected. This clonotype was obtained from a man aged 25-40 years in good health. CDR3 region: CASAATSGSYLEQFF. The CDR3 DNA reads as TGTGCCAGCGCGGCGACTAGCGGGAGTTATCTTGAGCAGTTCTTC.